This note documents a single T cell receptor beta chain sequence. Its cognate antigen is unknown. A second roughly 7 to 12 cycle PCR used barcoded and J-beta primers. Each cDNA molecule carried a tag from a template-switch adaptor that contained 12 random nucleotides. One entry per CDR3 protein, called by TCRdb with MiXCR from the 5' RACE reads. In the table there are about a million distinct CDR3 sequences, roughly 51% of which are singletons. Staff drew around 10 milliliters of peripheral blood from each donor. The data stem from a study of blood T cells in healthy people across ages. The CDR3 has 15 amino acids. V dropped 0 bases and J dropped 0 bases, with 8 bases sitting between them. Germline V gene sequence: CDR1 MNHEY, CDR2 SVGAGI. Study-wide points: Unknown CMV status may confound age-related changes in expanded clones.

The receptor was isolated from a woman in her sixties or seventies in good health. This chain links TRBV6-5 with TRBJ2-5, with D perhaps TRBD1 (6 bases). The sample comprised blood. The CDR3 coding sequence is TGTGCCAGCAGTTACTCGGGACAAGACCAAGAGACCCAGTACTTC. Its translation: CASSYSGQDQETQYF.